Presented here are 27 T cell receptor beta chains from one specimen sequenced in a study of T cell clones after liver transplantation. TCRdb's table, derived via immunoSEQ multiplex PCR, lists solely in-frame clones and lacks some. The repertoire holds over 100,000 clones, with 82% as singletons. This material consisted of CD4+ T cells from blood, taken before liver transplant. The receptor set was obtained from a human donor who received a liver transplant.

The chain is built from TRBV10-3 and TRBJ1-2; TRBD1 is a possible D gene (6 bases). CDR3 size: 13 residues. Between the trimmed V and J ends, which lost 7 bases and 5 bases, there was a span of 14 bases. From germline, CDR1 is ENHRY and CDR2 SYGVKD. CDR3 residues: CAITGRDTYGYTF. The DNA of the CDR3 is TGTGCCATCACCGGCAGGGACACTTATGGCTACACCTTC.

The rearrangement uses TRBV19 and TRBJ1-5, with D possibly TRBD1 on 5 matching bases. CDR1 and CDR2 from the germline V gene are LNHDA and SQIVND (reference sequence). V was trimmed by 11 bases and J by 4 bases, leaving 12 bases between them. This CDR3 has 12 residues. This CDR3 reads CALGTANQPQHF. In nucleotides, the CDR3 is TGTGCCCTCGGGACGGCAAATCAGCCCCAGCATTTT.

The gene calls are TRBV28 and TRBJ2-2; D gene ambiguous. Germline values: CDR1 MDHEN, CDR2 SYDVKM. With 7 bases removed from V and 0 bases from J, the gap between germline ends came to 18 bases. CDR3 length equals 17 residues. In nucleotides, the CDR3 is TGTGCCAGCAACGGCCACGCGAAACCTGCGAACACCGGGGAGCTGTTTTTT. Translated: CASNGHAKPANTGELFF.

V gene TRBV9 combines with J gene TRBJ1-4; D is unclear. Germline loops: CDR1 SGDLS, CDR2 YYNGEE. V was shortened by 4 bases and J by 0 bases, with 10 bases between the two germline ends. CDR3 length equals 15 residues. Here the CDR3 reads CASSTTDATNEKLFF. The DNA of the CDR3 is TGTGCCAGCAGCACTACGGATGCAACTAATGAAAAACTGTTTTTT.

This chain links TRBV7-3 with TRBJ2-1, with TRBD2 matching over 8 bases. CDR1 and CDR2 from the germline V gene are SGHTA and FQGTGA. This CDR3 is 16 amino acids long. J lost 7 bases, V lost 5 bases, and 13 bases had no gene match. The CDR3 DNA is TGTGCCAGCAGCCCCCAAACTAGCGGTCTTAGGAATGAGCAGTTCTTC. Encoded protein: CASSPQTSGLRNEQFF.

This clone was found a few times. The V and J genes are TRBV5-1 and TRBJ2-2; D uncertain. Germline assignment: CDR1 SGHRS and CDR2 YFSETQ. V gave up 5 bases and J gave up 9 bases, with 8 bases separating them. The CDR3 is made up of 11 amino acids. CDR3 residues: CASRKDWELFF. DNA of the CDR3: TGCGCCAGCAGGAAAGACTGGGAGCTGTTTTTT.

The chain combines TRBV5-4 with TRBJ2-1; 10 nucleotides align to TRBD2. The germline CDR1 and CDR2 sequences are SGHNT and YYREEE (reference sequence). The CDR3 runs 18 residues. V dropped 0 bases and J dropped 1; count of bases not matched to a gene: 7. The CDR3 loop reads CASSLGGAGGRSYNEQFF. As DNA, the CDR3 is TGTGCCAGCAGCTTGGGGGGAGCGGGAGGGAGGTCCTACAATGAGCAGTTCTTC.

The table lists this clone with a count of one. The chain carries TRBV7-9 and TRBJ1-4, with 8 bases identical to TRBD1. The CDR3 has 14 residues. CDR1 SEHNR and CDR2 FQNEAQ come from the germline V gene (reference sequence). V shed 3 bases and J 8 bases; nucleotides not matched to a gene: 5. The CDR3 coding sequence is TGTGCCAGCAGCTTTGGACAGGGTAGCGAAAAACTGTTTTTT. Residues: CASSFGQGSEKLFF. Using reference TRBV7-9 and TRBJ1-4 for the parts outside the CDR3, the full variable domain is DTGVSQNPRHKITKRGQNVTFRCDPISEHNRLYWYRQTLGQGPEFLTYFQNEAQLEKSRLLSDRFSAERPKGSFSTLEIQRTEQGDSAMYLCASSFGQGSEKLFFGSGTQLSVL.

The chain carries TRBV18 and TRBJ1-1; D is unclear. Germline V gene lookup returns CDR1 KGHSH and CDR2 LQKENI. V dropped 2 bases and J dropped 2 bases, with 6 bases sitting between them. The CDR3 is made up of 13 amino acids. For the CDR3, the DNA is TGTGCCAGCTCACCAATCGAAAACACTGAAGCTTTCTTT. Translated, it gives CASSPIENTEAFF.

This chain links TRBV5-1 with TRBJ1-1; TRBD1 matches at 7 bases. Germline CDR1 is SGHRS and CDR2 is YFSETQ. Losses at the gene ends were 0 bases for V and 8 bases for J; bases not matched to a gene: 7. The CDR3 length is 14 residues. The CDR3 loop is CASSLEGLTGEAFF. CDR3 nucleotides: TGCGCCAGCAGCTTGGAGGGCCTGACAGGGGAAGCTTTCTTT.

The rearrangement joins TRBV19 to TRBJ2-5; 13 bases match TRBD2. The CDR3 covers 14 residues. Germline V gives CDR1 LNHDA, CDR2 SQIVND (reference sequence). Trimming took 8 bases from V and 5 from J; bases not matched to a gene: 5. CDR3 coding DNA: TGTGCCAGTGCGACTAGCGGGAGGTGGGAGACCCAGTACTTC. Its protein product is CASATSGRWETQYF.

This rearrangement joins TRBV6-1 to TRBJ2-7; D may be TRBD2 (6 bases). The germline V gene encodes CDR1 MNHNS and CDR2 SASEGT. The CDR3 runs to 14 residues. Trimming pared 6 bases from V and 5 bases from J, leaving 17 bases between. Here the CDR3 DNA reads TGTGCCAGCAGGTTCCAAGGAGGGTTCGACGAGCAGTACTTC. This encodes CASRFQGGFDEQYF.

This clone was detected many times. This rearrangement joins TRBV25-1 to TRBJ2-1; TRBD2 matches at 13 bases. The CDR3 loop spans 17 amino acids. The germline V gene has CDR1 MGHDK and CDR2 SYGVNS. V was pared by 1 base and J by 2 bases, with 2 bases of the junction left unmatched. In DNA, the CDR3 is TGTGCCAGCAGTGAATTGACTAGCGGGGGGACCTACAATGAGCAGTTCTTC. Encoded protein: CASSELTSGGTYNEQFF.

The rearrangement joins TRBV11-2 to TRBJ1-2; TRBD1 matches at 7 bases. The CDR3 loop spans 14 amino acids. The germline gives CDR1 SGHAT, CDR2 FQNNGV. J lost 5 bases, V lost 7 bases, and 10 bases had no gene match. The CDR3 DNA reads TGTGCCAGCACCCCCGGGGACAGAACTTATGGCTACACCTTC. Residues: CASTPGDRTYGYTF. Complete variable domain (other parts from reference TRBV11-2 and TRBJ1-2): EAGVAQSPRYKIIEKRQSVAFWCNPISGHATLYWYQQILGQGPKLLIQFQNNGVVDDSQLPKDRFSAERLKGVDSTLKIQPAKLEDSAVYLCASTPGDRTYGYTFGSGTRLTVV.

The chain couples TRBV5-1 to TRBJ2-1; D gene uncertain. Trimming removed 6 bases from V and 3 bases from J, with 13 bases in between. The CDR3 runs 14 residues. Germline CDR1 and CDR2: SGHRS and YFSETQ. This chain's CDR3 is CASTTESGYNEQFF. The CDR3 bases are TGCGCCAGCACAACAGAATCCGGCTACAATGAGCAGTTCTTC.

The J gene is TRBJ2-6, the V gene TRBV19; TRBD1 might be the D (7 bases). Trimming took 4 bases from V and 0 from J, leaving 19 bases between them. The CDR3 runs to 19 residues. CDR1 is LNHDA, CDR2 SQIVND, per germline (reference sequence). This chain's CDR3 is CASSTFGGQRYSGANVLTF. The CDR3 region has the DNA TGTGCCAGTAGTACCTTCGGGGGACAGAGATACTCTGGGGCCAACGTCCTGACTTTC.

The chain links TRBV18 to TRBJ2-1; 10 positions match TRBD2. The CDR3 has 16 residues. Losses at the gene ends were 6 bases for V and 3 bases for J; bases not matched to a gene: 8. Looked up from germline, CDR1 is KGHSH and CDR2 is LQKENI. The CDR3 is CASSHRTSGNYNEQFF. CDR3 nucleotide sequence: TGTGCCAGCTCCCACAGGACTAGCGGAAACTACAATGAGCAGTTCTTC.

The rearrangement links TRBV28 to TRBJ1-1; D gene uncertain. In germline, CDR1 is MDHEN, CDR2 SYDVKM. V was shortened by 3 bases and J by 8 bases, with 16 bases between the two germline ends. This CDR3 spans 14 amino acids. CDR3 in DNA: TGTGCCAGCAGTTTTTCGGGGAGTCCGAGCGAAGCTTTCTTT. Translated: CASSFSGSPSEAFF.

This clone has just one count. The chain uses TRBV11-2 and TRBJ2-5; 8 bases map to TRBD2. The junction had 14 bases not matched to a gene; V was cut back by 7 bases and J by 4 bases. The CDR3 sequence is 16 residues long. Looked up from germline, CDR1 is SGHAT and CDR2 is FQNNGV. The chain's CDR3 is CASTLSGGGTSETQYF. The CDR3, as DNA: TGTGCCAGCACCTTGTCCGGCGGGGGGACCTCAGAGACCCAGTACTTC.

The chain carries TRBV5-8 and TRBJ2-7; 8 bases line up with TRBD1. This CDR3 has 14 residues. Germline V gene data show CDR1 as SGHTS and CDR2 as YDEGEE. V gave up 1 base and J gave up 6 bases; unmatched junction bases: 6. This CDR3 reads CASSLFRGLSEQYF. The CDR3 bases are TGTGCCAGCAGCTTGTTCAGGGGGCTTTCCGAGCAGTACTTC.

The chain uses TRBV30 and TRBJ2-5, with TRBD2 matching over 9 bases. Germline CDR1 GTSNPN, CDR2 SVGIG (reference sequence). V shed 5 bases, J shed 5 bases, and the junction held 0 bases outside the gene matches. The CDR3 loop spans 11 amino acids. The DNA for the CDR3 is TGTGCCTGGGGACTAGCGGAGACCCAGTACTTC. This sequence encodes CAWGLAETQYF.

A few counts support this clone. V is TRBV7-9 and J is TRBJ1-2; D uncertain. From germline, CDR1 is SEHNR and CDR2 FQNEAQ (reference sequence). Trimming removed 1 base from V and 4 bases from J, with 7 bases in between. The CDR3 runs 13 residues. DNA for the CDR3: TGTGCCAGCAGCTTAGGGACGGCCTATGGCTACACCTTC. Encoded protein: CASSLGTAYGYTF.

The chain is built from TRBV27 and TRBJ1-1; 9 bases map to TRBD1. This CDR3 contains 16 residues. V was clipped by 5 bases and J by 0 bases; unmatched bases: 7. The germline V gene has CDR1 MNHEY and CDR2 SMNVEV (reference sequence). CDR3 sequence reads: CASSRRTGAMNTEAFF. The DNA of the CDR3 is TGTGCCAGCAGTCGCCGGACAGGGGCGATGAACACTGAAGCTTTCTTT.

V gene TRBV30 combines with J gene TRBJ1-5; D might be TRBD1 (6 bases). CDR1 is GTSNPN, CDR2 SVGIG, per germline (reference sequence). The germline V and J ends were trimmed by 0 bases and 7 bases, with 16 bases remaining between them. This CDR3 has 15 residues. The CDR3: CAWSVLLGGGQPQHF. The CDR3 nucleotides are TGTGCCTGGAGTGTACTTTTGGGGGGGGGCCAGCCCCAGCATTTT.

The chain uses TRBV7-8 and TRBJ2-3; no clear D. Germline CDR1 reads SGHVS; CDR2 reads FQNEAQ. The ends were cut back, 7 bases at V and 1 base at J, with 12 bases in the middle. The CDR3 is 14 residues long. CDR3 region: CASTQTLGTDTQYF. DNA for the CDR3: TGTGCCAGCACCCAAACTTTGGGCACAGATACGCAGTATTTT.

The gene calls are TRBV11-2 and TRBJ1-2, with D maybe TRBD1 (5 bases). The germline CDR1 and CDR2 sequences are SGHAT and FQNNGV. V lost 0 bases and J 3 bases, leaving 11 bases between the germline ends. This CDR3 contains 15 residues. CDR3 nucleotides: TGTGCCAGCAGCTTAGATGGGGCAGGAGACTATGGCTACACCTTC. This gives the protein CASSLDGAGDYGYTF.

The gene calls are TRBV7-8 and TRBJ1-4, with D possibly being TRBD1 (5 bases). Germline loops: CDR1 SGHVS, CDR2 FQNEAQ. The CDR3 runs to 14 residues. V was cut by 2 bases and J by 7 bases, with 11 bases left in between. CDR3 amino acids: CASSLPGWAEKLFF. The DNA for the CDR3 is TGTGCCAGCAGCTTACCAGGGTGGGCTGAAAAACTGTTTTTT. The full variable domain, with the rest looked up from reference TRBV7-8 and TRBJ1-4, is GAGVSQSPRYKVAKRGQDVALRCDPISGHVSLFWYQQALGQGPEFLTYFQNEAQLDKSGLPSDRFFAERPEGSVSTLKIQRTQQEDSAVYLCASSLPGWAEKLFFGSGTQLSVL.